The T cell receptor (beta chain) under discussion was sequenced for a study of cytotoxic CD8 clonotypes in ibrutinib-treated CLL. Study as a whole: The group held 11 to 12 relapsed/refractory and around 15 treatment-naive patients, with 17 IGHV unmutated.

General study results and limits: Clonality climbed at ibrutinib response, then dropped toward baseline at progression. Private clonotypes, not public ones, expanded at ibrutinib response.

The germline CDR1 and CDR2 sequences are MNHEY and SVGAGI. The length of the CDR3 is 15 residues. V lost 0 bases to trimming and J lost 7 bases, with 12 bases between them. As regards this clone: Antigen unknown.

Method: immunoSEQ multiplex PCR; TCRdb's copy keeps in-frame clones and lacks some. The repertoire includes about 200,000 clones, about 72% of them detected once, and over 10% sits in the top ten. The sequence came from a human donor with chronic lymphocytic leukemia. The sample here was PBMCs, taken after 24 months of ibrutinib treatment. V is TRBV6-5 and J is TRBJ1-4; D might be TRBD1 (5 bases). CDR3: CASSYSVTRGEKLFF. The CDR3 DNA follows: TGTGCCAGCAGTTACTCGGTCACTAGGGGTGAAAAACTGTTTTTT.